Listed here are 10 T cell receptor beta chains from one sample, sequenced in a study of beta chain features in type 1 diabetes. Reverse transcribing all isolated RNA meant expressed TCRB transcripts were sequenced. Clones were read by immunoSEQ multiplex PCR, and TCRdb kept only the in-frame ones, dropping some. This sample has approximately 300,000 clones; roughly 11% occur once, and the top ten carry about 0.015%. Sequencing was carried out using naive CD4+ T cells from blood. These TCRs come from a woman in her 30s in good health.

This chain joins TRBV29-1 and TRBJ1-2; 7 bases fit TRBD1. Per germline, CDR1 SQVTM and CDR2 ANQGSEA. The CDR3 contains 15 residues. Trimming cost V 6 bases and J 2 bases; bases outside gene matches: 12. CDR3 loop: CSVSNNRGGNYGYTF. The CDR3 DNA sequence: TGCAGCGTCTCTAATAACAGGGGAGGCAACTATGGCTACACCTTC. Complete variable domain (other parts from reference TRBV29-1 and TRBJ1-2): SAVISQKPSRDICQRGTSLTIQCQVDSQVTMMFWYRQQPGQSLTLIATANQGSEATYESGFVIDKFPISRPNLTFSTLTVSNMSPEDSSIYLCSVSNNRGGNYGYTFGSGTRLTVV.

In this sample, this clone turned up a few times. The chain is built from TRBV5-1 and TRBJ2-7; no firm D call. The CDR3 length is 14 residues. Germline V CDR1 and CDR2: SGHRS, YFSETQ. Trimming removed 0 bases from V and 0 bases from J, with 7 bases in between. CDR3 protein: CASSLAQASYEQYF. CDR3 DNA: TGCGCCAGCAGCTTGGCCCAAGCCTCCTACGAGCAGTACTTC.

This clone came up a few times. The DNA for the CDR3 is TGTGCCAGCAGTGAAGTAGGAGGGAACTATGGCTACACCTTC. It codes for CASSEVGGNYGYTF. The chain is built from TRBV2 and TRBJ1-2; D not certain. The CDR3 length is 14 residues. Germline CDR1 reads SNHLY; CDR2 reads FYNNEI. V was trimmed by 1 base and J by 2 bases, leaving 8 bases between them.

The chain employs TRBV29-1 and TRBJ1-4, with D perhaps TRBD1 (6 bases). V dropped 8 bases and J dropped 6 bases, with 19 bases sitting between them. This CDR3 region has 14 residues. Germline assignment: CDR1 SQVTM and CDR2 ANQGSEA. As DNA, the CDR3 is TGCAGCACTCGGATAGGGGGGGCAGATGAAAAACTGTTTTTT. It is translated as CSTRIGGADEKLFF. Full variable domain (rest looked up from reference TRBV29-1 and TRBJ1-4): SAVISQKPSRDICQRGTSLTIQCQVDSQVTMMFWYRQQPGQSLTLIATANQGSEATYESGFVIDKFPISRPNLTFSTLTVSNMSPEDSSIYLCSTRIGGADEKLFFGSGTQLSVL.

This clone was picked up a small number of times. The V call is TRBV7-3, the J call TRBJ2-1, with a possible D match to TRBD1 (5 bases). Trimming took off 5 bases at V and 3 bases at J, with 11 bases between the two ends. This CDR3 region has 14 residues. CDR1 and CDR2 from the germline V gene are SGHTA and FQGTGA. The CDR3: CASSPLGDYNEQFF. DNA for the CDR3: TGTGCCAGCAGCCCTCTAGGGGACTACAATGAGCAGTTCTTC.

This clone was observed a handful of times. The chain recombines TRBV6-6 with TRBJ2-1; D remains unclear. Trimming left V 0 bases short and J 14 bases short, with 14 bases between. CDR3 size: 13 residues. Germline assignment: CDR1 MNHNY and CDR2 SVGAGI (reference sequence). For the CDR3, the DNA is TGTGCCAGCAGTTACTCGTCCAGGTCCAGTGAGTTCTTC. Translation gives CASSYSSRSSEFF.

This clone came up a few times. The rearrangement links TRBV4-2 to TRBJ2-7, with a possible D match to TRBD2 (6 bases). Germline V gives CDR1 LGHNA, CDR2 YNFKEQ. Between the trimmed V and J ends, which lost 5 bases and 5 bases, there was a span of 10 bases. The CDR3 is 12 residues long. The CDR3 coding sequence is TGTGCCAGCAGCGGTAGCGGCGACGAGCAGTACTTC. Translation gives CASSGSGDEQYF.

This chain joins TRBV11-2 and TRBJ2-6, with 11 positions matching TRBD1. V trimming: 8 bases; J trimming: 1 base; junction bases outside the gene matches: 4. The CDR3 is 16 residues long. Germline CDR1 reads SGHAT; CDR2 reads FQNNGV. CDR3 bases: TGTGCCAGCGGCCGGGACAGGGGGTCTGGGGCCAACGTCCTGACTTTC. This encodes CASGRDRGSGANVLTF.

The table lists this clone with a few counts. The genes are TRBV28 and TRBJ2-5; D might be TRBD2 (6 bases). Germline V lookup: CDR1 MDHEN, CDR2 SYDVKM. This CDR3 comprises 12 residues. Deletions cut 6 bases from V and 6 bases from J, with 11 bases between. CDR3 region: CASRTSSQTQYF. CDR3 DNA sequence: TGTGCCAGCAGGACTAGTAGTCAGACCCAGTACTTC.

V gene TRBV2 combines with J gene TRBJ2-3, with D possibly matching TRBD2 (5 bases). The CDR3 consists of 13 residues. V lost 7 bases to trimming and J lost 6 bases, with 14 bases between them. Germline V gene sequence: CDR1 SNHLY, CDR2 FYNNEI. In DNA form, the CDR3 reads TGTGCCAGCACCGTCGTAGCGCCCGATACGCAGTATTTT. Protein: CASTVVAPDTQYF.